This TCR beta chain was obtained from a study of beta chain features in type 1 diabetes. General study findings and limits: Researchers cautioned that cDNA sequencing could over-represent cells with high TCR expression.

Per germline, CDR1 GTSNPN and CDR2 SVGIG (reference sequence). The V gene end was trimmed by 4 bases and the J gene end by 2 bases; junction bases not matched to a gene: 9. The CDR3 is 15 amino acids. Note on this clone: What it binds is not known.

TCRB transcripts that were expressed got sequenced, as all of the isolated RNA had been reverse transcribed. The assay was immunoSEQ multiplex PCR, and TCRdb's table has in-frame clones only and misses some. The table shows around 340,000 clones, with about 20% occurring only once. This receptor was identified in a woman in her late teens or twenties in good health. The sequencing input was naive CD4+ T cells from blood. The rearrangement uses TRBV30 and TRBJ1-1, with 8 bases aligning to TRBD1. This chain's CDR3 is CAWMRTGGGNTEAFF. The CDR3 DNA reads as TGTGCCTGGATGAGAACAGGGGGGGGCAACACTGAAGCTTTCTTT. The whole variable domain, filled in from reference TRBV30 and TRBJ1-1, reads SQTIHQWPATLVQPVGSPLSLECTVEGTSNPNLYWYRQAAGRGLQLLFYSVGIGQISSEVPQNLSASRPQDRQFILSSKKLLLSDSGFYLCAWMRTGGGNTEAFFGQGTRLTVV.